Sequencing of this T cell receptor beta chain was carried out in a study of blood T cell repertoires in COVID-19. The overall study: T cells, B-cell-depleted T cells, or PBMCs supplied cDNA or gDNA.

Seattle patients were enrolled while actively infected and followed longitudinally. Generated by immunoSEQ multiplex PCR, the TCRdb table keeps only in-frame clones and is missing some. This sample yields 270,000 or so clones, of which nearly 90% are seen a single time; approximately 2.3% belongs to the top ten. CDR3 length: 14 amino acids. Deletions cut 5 bases from V and 2 bases from J, with 13 bases between. Per germline, CDR1 MGHDK and CDR2 SYGVNS. This clonotype was obtained from a woman aged 55-70 years with COVID-19, enrolled during active disease. This chain uses TRBV25-1 with TRBJ2-7; a weak D match, TRBD1 (6 bases). The source material was peripheral blood. The CDR3 loop reads CASSSGVVTYEQYF. For the CDR3, the DNA is TGTGCCAGCAGTTCAGGGGTAGTAACCTACGAGCAGTACTTC.